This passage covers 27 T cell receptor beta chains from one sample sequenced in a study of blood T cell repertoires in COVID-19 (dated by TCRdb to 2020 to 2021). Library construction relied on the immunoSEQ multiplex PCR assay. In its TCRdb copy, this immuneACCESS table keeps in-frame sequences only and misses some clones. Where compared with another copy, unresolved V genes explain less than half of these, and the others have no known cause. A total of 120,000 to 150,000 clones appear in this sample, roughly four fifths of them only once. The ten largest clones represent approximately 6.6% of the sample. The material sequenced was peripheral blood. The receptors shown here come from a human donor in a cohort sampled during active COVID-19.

CDR3 loop: CASSLDPPGVAGGTDTQYF. CDR3 DNA sequence: TGTGCCAGCAGCTTAGATCCCCCCGGGGTAGCGGGGGGGACAGATACGCAGTATTTT. V and J are TRBV11-2 and TRBJ2-3; 11 bases map to TRBD2. The CDR3 totals 19 residues. The V and J ends lost 0 bases and 3 bases, in that order; junction bases with no gene match: 11. The V gene's germline CDR1 is SGHAT and CDR2 FQNNGV. The whole variable domain, remainder taken from reference TRBV11-2 and TRBJ2-3, is EAGVAQSPRYKIIEKRQSVAFWCNPISGHATLYWYQQILGQGPKLLIQFQNNGVVDDSQLPKDRFSAERLKGVDSTLKIQPAKLEDSAVYLCASSLDPPGVAGGTDTQYFGPGTRLTVL.

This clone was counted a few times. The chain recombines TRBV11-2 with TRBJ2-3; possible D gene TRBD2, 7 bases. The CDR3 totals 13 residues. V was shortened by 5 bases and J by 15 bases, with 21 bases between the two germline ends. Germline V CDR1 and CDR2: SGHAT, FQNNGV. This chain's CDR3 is CASSHSAGGAVYF. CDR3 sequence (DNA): TGTGCCAGCAGCCATTCCGCTGGGGGGGCGGTATATTTT.

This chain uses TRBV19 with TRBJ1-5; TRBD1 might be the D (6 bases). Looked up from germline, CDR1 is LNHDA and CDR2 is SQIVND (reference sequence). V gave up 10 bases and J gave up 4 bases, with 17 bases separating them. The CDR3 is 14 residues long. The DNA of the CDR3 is TGTGCCACCCGCGGACAGCACTCTAATCAGCCCCAGCATTTT. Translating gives CATRGQHSNQPQHF.

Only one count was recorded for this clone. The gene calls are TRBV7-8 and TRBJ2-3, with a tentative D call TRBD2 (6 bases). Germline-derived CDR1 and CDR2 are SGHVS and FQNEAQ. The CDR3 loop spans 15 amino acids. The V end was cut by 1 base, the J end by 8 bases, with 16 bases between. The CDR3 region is CASSLGHRGGATQYF. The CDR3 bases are TGTGCCAGCAGCTTAGGGCATAGAGGCGGGGCTACGCAGTATTTT.

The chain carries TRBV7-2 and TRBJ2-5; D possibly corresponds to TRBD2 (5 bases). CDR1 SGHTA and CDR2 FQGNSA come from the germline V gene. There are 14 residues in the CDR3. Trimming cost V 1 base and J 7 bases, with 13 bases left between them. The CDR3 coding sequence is TGTGCCAGCAGCTTAGAAGAGGGTGGTGGGACCCAGTACTTC. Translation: CASSLEEGGGTQYF.

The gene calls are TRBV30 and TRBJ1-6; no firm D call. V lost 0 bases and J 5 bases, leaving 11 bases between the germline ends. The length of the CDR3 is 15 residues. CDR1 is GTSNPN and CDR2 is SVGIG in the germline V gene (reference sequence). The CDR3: CAWSVGMVDNSPLHF. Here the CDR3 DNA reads TGTGCCTGGAGTGTCGGGATGGTGGATAATTCACCCCTCCACTTT.

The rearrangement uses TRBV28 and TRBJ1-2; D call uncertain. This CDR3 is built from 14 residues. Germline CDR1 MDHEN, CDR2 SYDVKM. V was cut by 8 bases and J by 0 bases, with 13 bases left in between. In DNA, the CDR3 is TGTGCCAGCGGACTTATCCGAGCTAACTATGGCTACACCTTC. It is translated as CASGLIRANYGYTF.

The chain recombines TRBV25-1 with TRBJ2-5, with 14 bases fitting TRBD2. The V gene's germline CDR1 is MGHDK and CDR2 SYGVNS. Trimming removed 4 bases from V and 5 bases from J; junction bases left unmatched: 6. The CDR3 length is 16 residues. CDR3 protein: CASSAGLAGVVETQYF. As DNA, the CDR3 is TGTGCCAGCAGTGCGGGACTAGCGGGGGTAGTTGAGACCCAGTACTTC.

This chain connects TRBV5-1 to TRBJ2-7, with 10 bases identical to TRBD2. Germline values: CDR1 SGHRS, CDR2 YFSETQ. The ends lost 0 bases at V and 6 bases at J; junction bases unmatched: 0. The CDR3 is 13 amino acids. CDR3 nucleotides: TGCGCCAGCAGCTTGGTAGCGGGGGGCGAGCAGTACTTC. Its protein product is CASSLVAGGEQYF.

This CDR3 is CASSVGAGGGYGYTF. The CDR3 region has the DNA TGTGCCAGCAGCGTAGGAGCTGGGGGAGGCTATGGCTACACCTTC. The rearrangement joins TRBV9 to TRBJ1-2; a possible D gene is TRBD1 (5 bases). CDR1 SGDLS and CDR2 YYNGEE come from the germline V gene. The CDR3 is made up of 15 amino acids. Trimming took off 0 bases at V and 4 bases at J, with 13 bases between the two ends.

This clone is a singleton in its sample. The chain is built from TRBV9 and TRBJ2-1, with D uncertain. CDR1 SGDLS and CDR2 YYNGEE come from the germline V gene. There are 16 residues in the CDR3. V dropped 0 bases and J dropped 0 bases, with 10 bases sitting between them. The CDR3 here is CASSVAPFSSYNEQFF. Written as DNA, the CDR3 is TGTGCCAGCAGCGTAGCCCCCTTTAGCTCCTACAATGAGCAGTTCTTC.

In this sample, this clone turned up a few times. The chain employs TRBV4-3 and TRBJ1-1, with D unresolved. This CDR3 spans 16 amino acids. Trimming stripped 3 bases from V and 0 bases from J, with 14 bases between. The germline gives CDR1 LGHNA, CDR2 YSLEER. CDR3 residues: CASSHASGRMNTEAFF. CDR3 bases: TGCGCCAGCAGCCACGCATCCGGGAGGATGAACACTGAAGCTTTCTTT.

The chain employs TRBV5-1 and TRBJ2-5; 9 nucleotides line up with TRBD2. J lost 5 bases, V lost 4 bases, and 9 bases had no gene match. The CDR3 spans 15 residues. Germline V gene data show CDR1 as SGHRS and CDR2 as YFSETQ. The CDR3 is CASSILGTSSETQYF. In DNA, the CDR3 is TGCGCCAGCAGCATCCTCGGGACTAGCAGTGAGACCCAGTACTTC.

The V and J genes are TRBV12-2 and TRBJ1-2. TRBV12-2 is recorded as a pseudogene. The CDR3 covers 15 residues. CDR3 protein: CASRGGTVVGHGYTF. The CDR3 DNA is TGTGCAAGTCGCGGCGGGACGGTGGTAGGGCATGGCTACACCTTC.

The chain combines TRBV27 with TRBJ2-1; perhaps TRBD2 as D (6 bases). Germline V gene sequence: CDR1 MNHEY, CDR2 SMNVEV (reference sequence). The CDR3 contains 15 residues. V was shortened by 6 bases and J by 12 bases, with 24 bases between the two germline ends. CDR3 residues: CASSRGAGTARMQFF. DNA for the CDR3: TGTGCCAGCAGCCGTGGAGCCGGGACTGCTAGGATGCAGTTCTTC.

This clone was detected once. CDR3 in DNA: TGTGCCAGCAGCTCAGGGCCGGGACTAGCTACAGATACGCAGTATTTT. Amino acid sequence: CASSSGPGLATDTQYF. The gene calls are TRBV11-3 and TRBJ2-3; TRBD2 aligns across 9 bases. Trimming took 4 bases from V and 3 from J; bases not matched to a gene: 8. From germline, CDR1 is SGHNT and CDR2 YENEEA. The CDR3 covers 16 residues.

CDR3 residues: CASSVGTEIEQYF. The CDR3 DNA reads TGTGCCAGCAGCGTAGGCACAGAAATCGAGCAGTACTTC. The J gene is TRBJ2-7, the V gene TRBV9; the D is unclear. Trimming removed 0 bases at V and 6 bases at J, with 10 bases between. From germline, CDR1 is SGDLS and CDR2 YYNGEE. This CDR3 contains 13 residues.

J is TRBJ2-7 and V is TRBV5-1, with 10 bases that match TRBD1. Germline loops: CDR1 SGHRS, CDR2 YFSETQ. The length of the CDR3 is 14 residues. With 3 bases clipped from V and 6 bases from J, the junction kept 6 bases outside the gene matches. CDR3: CASSSDRGLSEQYF. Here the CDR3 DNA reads TGCGCCAGCAGCTCAGACAGGGGGCTCAGCGAGCAGTACTTC.

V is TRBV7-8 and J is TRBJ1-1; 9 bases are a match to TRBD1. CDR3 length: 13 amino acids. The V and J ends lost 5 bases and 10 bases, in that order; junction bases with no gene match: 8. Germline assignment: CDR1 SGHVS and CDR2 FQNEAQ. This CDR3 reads CASSRDRVVGAFF. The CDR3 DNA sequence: TGTGCCAGCAGCCGGGACAGGGTGGTTGGAGCTTTCTTT.

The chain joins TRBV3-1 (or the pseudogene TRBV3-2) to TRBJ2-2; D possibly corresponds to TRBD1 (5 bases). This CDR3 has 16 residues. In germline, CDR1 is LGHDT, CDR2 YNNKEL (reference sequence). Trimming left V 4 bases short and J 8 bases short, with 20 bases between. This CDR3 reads CASSPRAFPSLGELFF. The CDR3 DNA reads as TGTGCCAGCAGCCCCAGGGCATTCCCGAGCTTGGGGGAGCTGTTTTTT.

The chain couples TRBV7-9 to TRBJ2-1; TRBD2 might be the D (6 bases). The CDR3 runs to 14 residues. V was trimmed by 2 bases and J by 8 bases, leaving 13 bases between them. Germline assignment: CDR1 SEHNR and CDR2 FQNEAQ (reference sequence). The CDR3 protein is CASSLSTSMYEQFF. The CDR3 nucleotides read TGTGCCAGCAGCTTATCAACTAGCATGTATGAGCAGTTCTTC.

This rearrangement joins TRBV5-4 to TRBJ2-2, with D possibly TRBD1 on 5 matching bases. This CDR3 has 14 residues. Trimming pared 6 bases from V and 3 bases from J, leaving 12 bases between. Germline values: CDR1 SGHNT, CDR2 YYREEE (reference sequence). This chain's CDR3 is CASTRGLHTGELFF. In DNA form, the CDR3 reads TGTGCCAGCACTAGGGGCCTTCACACCGGGGAGCTGTTTTTT.

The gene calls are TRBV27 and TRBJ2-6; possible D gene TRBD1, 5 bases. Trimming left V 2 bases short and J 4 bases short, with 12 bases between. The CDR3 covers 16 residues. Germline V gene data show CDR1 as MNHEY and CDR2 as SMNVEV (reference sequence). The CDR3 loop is CASSLRAGQGANVLTF. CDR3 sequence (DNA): TGTGCCAGCAGTTTACGGGCAGGGCAAGGGGCCAACGTCCTGACTTTC. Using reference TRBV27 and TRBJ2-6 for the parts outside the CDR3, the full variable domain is EAQVTQNPRYLITVTGKKLTVTCSQNMNHEYMSWYRQDPGLGLRQIYYSMNVEVTDKGDVPEGYKVSRKEKRNFPLILESPSPNQTSLYFCASSLRAGQGANVLTFGAGSRLTVL.

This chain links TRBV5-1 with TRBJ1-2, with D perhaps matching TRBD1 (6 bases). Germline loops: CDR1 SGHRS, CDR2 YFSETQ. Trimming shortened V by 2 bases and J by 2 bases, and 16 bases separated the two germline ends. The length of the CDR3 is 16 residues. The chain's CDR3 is CASSFQPNGQNYGYTF. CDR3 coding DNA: TGCGCCAGCAGCTTTCAACCCAACGGACAGAACTATGGCTACACCTTC. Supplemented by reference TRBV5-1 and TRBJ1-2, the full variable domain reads KAGVTQTPRYLIKTRGQQVTLSCSPISGHRSVSWYQQTPGQGLQFLFEYFSETQRNKGNFPGRFSGRQFSNSRSEMNVSTLELGDSALYLCASSFQPNGQNYGYTFGSGTRLTVV.

The CDR3, as DNA: TGTGCCAGCAGCTTGGCGGGACAGGGGATCTATGGCTACACCTTC. Protein: CASSLAGQGIYGYTF. The genes are TRBV5-4 and TRBJ1-2; 10 bases map to TRBD1. The CDR3 is 15 residues long. Trimming cost V 0 bases and J 4 bases; bases outside gene matches: 3. Germline CDR1 reads SGHNT; CDR2 reads YYREEE (reference sequence).

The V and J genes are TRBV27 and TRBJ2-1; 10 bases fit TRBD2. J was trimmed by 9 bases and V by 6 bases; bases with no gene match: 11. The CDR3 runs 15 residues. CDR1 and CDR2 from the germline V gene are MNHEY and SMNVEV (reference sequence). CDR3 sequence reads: CASRPAGGLFAEQFF. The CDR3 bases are TGTGCCAGCAGACCAGCGGGGGGGCTCTTTGCTGAGCAGTTCTTC.

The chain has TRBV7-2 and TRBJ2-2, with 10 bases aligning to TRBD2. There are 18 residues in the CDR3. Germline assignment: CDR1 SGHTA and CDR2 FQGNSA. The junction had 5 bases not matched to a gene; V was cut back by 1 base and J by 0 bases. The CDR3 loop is CASSLVGSGGPNTGELFF. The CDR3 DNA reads TGTGCCAGCAGCTTAGTTGGTAGCGGGGGGCCGAACACCGGGGAGCTGTTTTTT.